The 21 T cell receptor beta chains below all came from one sample that was sequenced in a study of T-cell reconstitution after alpha-beta-depleted transplantation in children. Preparation of the TCRbeta library used unique molecular identifiers. TCRdb itself ran the PCR reads through MiXCR, one entry per CDR3 protein. The sample shows just over 950,000 distinct CDR3 sequences, under 30% of them seen only once. This specimen consisted of PBMCs, mostly from graft donor cells, obtained 360 days after TCRalphabeta/CD19-depleted stem cell transplant. These receptors originate from a boy younger than two who had a stem cell transplant for SCID, so the T cells may come from the graft donor.

This clonotype came up a few times. The chain recombines TRBV28 with TRBJ2-2; 9 positions match TRBD1. The CDR3 has 15 amino acids. The junction had 11 bases not matched to a gene; V was cut back by 6 bases and J by 9 bases. Germline loops: CDR1 MDHEN, CDR2 SYDVKM. The CDR3 reads CASSLPGQGIRELFF. The CDR3 DNA reads as TGTGCCAGCAGCCTGCCGGGACAGGGAATAAGGGAGCTGTTTTTT.

This chain connects TRBV12-3 or TRBV12-4 to TRBJ2-5; 9 nucleotides align to TRBD1. The CDR3 extends over 15 amino acids. V lost 3 bases, J lost 4 bases, and 6 bases stayed unmatched. As DNA, the CDR3 is TGTGCCAGCAGTTTCCTGGGGACAGGGAGAGAGACCCAGTACTTC. Translated, it gives CASSFLGTGRETQYF.

The chain employs TRBV24-1 and TRBJ2-1, with TRBD1 matching over 8 bases. CDR1 KGHDR and CDR2 SFDVKD come from the germline V gene. The CDR3 is 15 amino acids. V shed 3 bases and J 6 bases; nucleotides not matched to a gene: 6. This CDR3 is CATSDPNRGANEQFF. The DNA of the CDR3 is TGTGCCACCAGTGATCCCAACAGGGGGGCCAATGAGCAGTTCTTC.

This clonotype was recorded a few times. The chain couples TRBV3-1 to TRBJ2-1; weak D call: TRBD2 (5 bases). Trimming stripped 0 bases from V and 7 bases from J, with 16 bases between. The CDR3 runs to 16 residues. The germline V gene encodes CDR1 LGHDT and CDR2 YNNKEL (reference sequence). In DNA form, the CDR3 reads TGTGCCAGCAGCCAAGATCGAGGGTGCTCCTTGAATGAGCAGTTCTTC. Translation: CASSQDRGCSLNEQFF.

This clonotype appeared a few times. The rearrangement joins TRBV20-1 to TRBJ2-1; a weak D match, TRBD1 (5 bases). CDR3 length equals 15 residues. V dropped 6 bases and J dropped 4 bases, with 19 bases sitting between them. The germline V gene encodes CDR1 DFQATT and CDR2 SNEGSKA (reference sequence). CDR3 coding DNA: TGCAGTGCATGGGGCAGCTTTTCTTTTTACAATGAGCAGTTCTTC. It is translated as CSAWGSFSFYNEQFF.

This clonotype was detected ten times or more. The V call is TRBV2, the J call TRBJ2-2; TRBD1 or TRBD2 may be the D gene (5 bases each). This CDR3 region has 14 residues. CDR1 and CDR2 from the germline V gene are SNHLY and FYNNEI. Trimming cost V 4 bases and J 6 bases, with 12 bases left between them. The CDR3 is CASSVSGTAGELFF. CDR3 nucleotide sequence: TGTGCCAGCAGTGTATCAGGGACGGCCGGGGAGCTGTTTTTT.

This clonotype showed up just a few times. The chain uses TRBV28 and TRBJ2-5, with D possibly being TRBD1 (5 bases). The CDR3 length is 14 residues. Trimming shortened V by 7 bases and J by 4 bases, and 16 bases separated the two germline ends. Germline CDR1 is MDHEN and CDR2 is SYDVKM. The CDR3 reads CASTHTSGLETQYF. The CDR3 region has the DNA TGTGCCAGCACCCACACCTCAGGGTTAGAGACCCAGTACTTC. Based on the CDR3 plus reference TRBV28 and TRBJ2-5, the full variable domain is DVKVTQSSRYLVKRTGEKVFLECVQDMDHENMFWYRQDPGLGLRLIYFSYDVKMKEKGDIPEGYSVSREKKERFSLILESASTNQTSMYLCASTHTSGLETQYFGPGTRLLVL.

This clonotype was detected only a few times. The V gene is TRBV5-6, the J gene TRBJ1-6; D gene unclear. The CDR3 totals 17 residues. The V gene's germline CDR1 is SGHDT and CDR2 YYEEEE. V was shortened by 0 bases and J by 0 bases, with 10 bases between the two germline ends. The CDR3 protein is CASSLVDGSSYNSPLHF. In DNA, the CDR3 is TGTGCCAGCAGCTTGGTCGACGGTAGCTCCTATAATTCACCCCTCCACTTT. Looking up the rest from reference TRBV5-6 and TRBJ1-6 gives the full variable domain: DAGVTQSPTHLIKTRGQQVTLRCSPKSGHDTVSWYQQALGQGPQFIFQYYEEEERQRGNFPDRFSGHQFPNYSSELNVNALLLGDSALYLCASSLVDGSSYNSPLHFGNGTRLTVT.

V gene TRBV6-5 combines with J gene TRBJ2-2, with 10 positions matching TRBD1. Trimming cost V 2 bases and J 2 bases; bases outside gene matches: 11. The V gene's germline CDR1 is MNHEY and CDR2 SVGAGI. This CDR3 contains 19 residues. The CDR3, as DNA: TGTGCCAGCAGTTACACGGGGACAGGGGTCCCTATTAACACCGGGGAGCTGTTTTTT. Translating it yields CASSYTGTGVPINTGELFF.

This clonotype has at least ten counts. An end of the junction differs from the germline gene, which may be a read error. The chain has TRBV29-1 and TRBJ2-7; 10 nucleotides line up with TRBD1. Germline V lookup: CDR1 SQVTM, CDR2 ANQGSEA. The CDR3 has 13 amino acids. The CDR3 sequence: CTVRERTGGEQYF. In nucleotides, the CDR3 is TGCACCGTTCGAGAGAGGACAGGGGGAGAGCAGTACTTC.

Many counts were recorded for this clonotype. The chain joins TRBV15 to TRBJ2-5; D ambiguous. Germline V gives CDR1 LNHNV, CDR2 YYDKDF (reference sequence). Trimming took off 1 base at V and 4 bases at J, with 13 bases between the two ends. CDR3 length: 15 amino acids. CDR3 sequence reads: CATSRGRTWGETQYF. The CDR3 DNA reads TGTGCCACCAGCAGAGGCCGGACCTGGGGAGAGACCCAGTACTTC.

The chain joins TRBV29-1 to TRBJ1-1; D uncertain. V lost 6 bases to trimming and J lost 1 base, with 12 bases between them. The germline V gene has CDR1 SQVTM and CDR2 ANQGSEA. This CDR3 region has 13 residues. The CDR3 sequence: CSVSSQGNTEAFF. Here the CDR3 DNA reads TGCAGCGTCTCCTCGCAAGGGAACACTGAAGCTTTCTTT.

This chain joins TRBV29-1 and TRBJ2-1; 10 bases match TRBD1. The length of the CDR3 is 14 residues. Germline trimming cut 7 bases from V and 7 bases from J; bases unmatched to any gene: 10. Germline V lookup: CDR1 SQVTM, CDR2 ANQGSEA. CDR3 sequence reads: CSGRDRGRRNEQFF. Written as DNA, the CDR3 is TGCAGCGGGAGAGACAGGGGGCGCAGGAATGAGCAGTTCTTC.

This clonotype was counted between two and nine times. This sequence joins TRBV5-1 and TRBJ2-3, with D perhaps matching TRBD2 (7 bases). The germline CDR1 and CDR2 sequences are SGHRS and YFSETQ. V lost 2 bases, J lost 2 bases, and 18 bases lay in between. The CDR3 is 17 amino acids. The chain's CDR3 is CASSFGLGGQYTDTQYF. The CDR3 DNA reads TGCGCCAGCAGCTTCGGTCTGGGGGGGCAGTACACAGATACGCAGTATTTT.

The chain links TRBV7-9 to TRBJ2-2; 10 bases match TRBD1. CDR3 length: 15 amino acids. V lost 6 bases to trimming and J lost 4 bases; unmatched junction nucleotides: 5. Germline CDR1 and CDR2: SEHNR and FQNEAQ (reference sequence). The DNA of the CDR3 is TGTGCCAGCAGTCGGACAGGGGGAATCACCGGGGAGCTGTTTTTT. Protein: CASSRTGGITGELFF.

The chain is built from TRBV12-3 or TRBV12-4 and TRBJ2-6; perhaps TRBD1 as D (5 bases). The CDR3 contains 22 residues. V dropped 8 bases and J dropped 1 base, with 33 bases sitting between them. CDR3 residues: CASWGLGRMNPLGLSGANVLTF. CDR3 sequence (DNA): TGTGCCAGCTGGGGCTTGGGCAGGATGAACCCTTTAGGCCTTTCTGGGGCCAACGTCCTGACTTTC.

This clonotype was seen only a few times. V and J are TRBV5-1 and TRBJ2-7; 8 bases match TRBD1. Trimming removed 4 bases from V and 3 bases from J; junction bases left unmatched: 9. Germline CDR1 SGHRS, CDR2 YFSETQ. The CDR3 contains 15 residues. The CDR3 loop reads CASSSDRGIVYEQYF. The CDR3, as DNA: TGCGCCAGCAGCAGTGACAGGGGAATTGTCTACGAGCAGTACTTC.

This chain connects TRBV6-5 to TRBJ1-1, with D maybe TRBD1 (6 bases). CDR1 MNHEY and CDR2 SVGAGI come from the germline V gene. The V and J ends lost 1 base and 1 base respectively, with 19 bases between them. The CDR3 covers 18 residues. The CDR3 sequence is CASSYYPPVGAANTEAFF. DNA for the CDR3: TGTGCCAGCAGTTACTATCCTCCTGTGGGGGCAGCGAACACTGAAGCTTTCTTT.

This clonotype was seen more than once but under ten times. The chain joins TRBV5-1 to TRBJ1-3, with D perhaps matching TRBD1 (5 bases). The V and J ends lost 0 bases and 4 bases respectively, with 8 bases between them. In germline, CDR1 is SGHRS, CDR2 YFSETQ. This CDR3 comprises 14 residues. CDR3 amino acids: CASSLDGAGNTIYF. CDR3 in DNA: TGCGCCAGCAGCTTGGACGGGGCAGGAAACACCATATATTTT.

The V and J genes are TRBV10-3 and TRBJ2-7, with TRBD1 identical over 10 bases. Trimming at V came to 0 bases and at J to 1 base, leaving 3 bases not matched to a gene. The V gene's germline CDR1 is ENHRY and CDR2 SYGVKD. The CDR3 contains 16 residues. The DNA of the CDR3 is TGTGCCATCAGTGAGTCCGGGACAGGGGAGTCCTACGAGCAGTACTTC. This encodes CAISESGTGESYEQYF.

This chain connects TRBV7-9 to TRBJ2-3; 12 bases fit TRBD2. Germline CDR1 SEHNR, CDR2 FQNEAQ (reference sequence). The CDR3 contains 16 residues. J lost 6 bases, V lost 7 bases, and 11 bases had no gene match. The CDR3 is CASTPGTSGRWDTQYF. CDR3 bases: TGTGCCAGCACCCCTGGGACTAGCGGGCGGTGGGATACGCAGTATTTT.